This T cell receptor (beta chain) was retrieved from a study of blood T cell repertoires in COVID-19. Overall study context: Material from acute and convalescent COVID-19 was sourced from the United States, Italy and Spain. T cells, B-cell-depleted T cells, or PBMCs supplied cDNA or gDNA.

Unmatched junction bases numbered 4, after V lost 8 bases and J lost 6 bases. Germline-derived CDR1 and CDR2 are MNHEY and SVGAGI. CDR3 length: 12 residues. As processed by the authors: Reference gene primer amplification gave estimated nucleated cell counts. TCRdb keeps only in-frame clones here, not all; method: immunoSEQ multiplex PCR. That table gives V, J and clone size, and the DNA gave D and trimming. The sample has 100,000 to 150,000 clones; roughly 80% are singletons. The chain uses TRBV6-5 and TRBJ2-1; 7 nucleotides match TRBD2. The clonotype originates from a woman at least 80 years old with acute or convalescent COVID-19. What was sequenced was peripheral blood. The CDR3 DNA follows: TGTGCCAGCGCGCGACTAGCCAATGAGCAGTTCTTC. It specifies CASARLANEQFF.